This T cell receptor (beta chain) was obtained from a study of blood T cell repertoires in COVID-19. Germline V gene sequence: CDR1 SGHTA, CDR2 FQGTGA. The V and J ends lost 4 bases and 1 base, in that order; junction bases with no gene match: 3. This CDR3 is 15 amino acids long. Only in-frame clones appear in the TCRdb table, and some are missing; sequencing was by immunoSEQ multiplex PCR. The sample consists of about 110,000 clones, roughly nine tenths of them appearing once. The chain links TRBV7-3 to TRBJ2-2, with TRBD2 identical over 7 bases. This receptor was identified in a man aged 35-49 years with acute or convalescent COVID-19. Source material: peripheral blood. CDR3 region: CASSSSGENTGELFF. The CDR3 region has the DNA TGTGCCAGCAGCTCAAGCGGGGAGAACACCGGGGAGCTGTTTTTT.